One and the same sample provided the 7 T cell receptor beta chains below, sequenced in a study of blood T cells in healthy people across ages (dated by TCRdb to the mid-2010s). Receptor libraries were prepared by 5' RACE. A second PCR of roughly 7 to 12 cycles was run with a J-beta primer mix and a sample-barcoded 5' primer. Through fastp at Q25 and MiXCR, TCRdb rebuilt clones from the public reads, retaining in-frame beta chains. Rows with a matching CDR3 protein are joined into one entry that keeps the most common DNA and genes. The sample table records 1.5 million to 2 million distinct CDR3 sequences; around 40% of these occur just once. The top ten constitute roughly 24% of the sample. Source material: blood. These receptors were obtained from a human donor in good health.

V gene TRBV10-3 combines with J gene TRBJ1-2; D remains ambiguous. V was pared by 1 base and J by 9 bases, with 6 bases between. The CDR3 contains 11 residues. The germline gives CDR1 ENHRY, CDR2 SYGVKD. CDR3 loop: CAISELQSYTF. The CDR3 DNA reads TGTGCCATCAGTGAGTTGCAGAGCTACACCTTC.

This clonotype was recorded a few times. Its ends do not fully match the called genes, so a read error is possible. V and J are TRBV7-3 and TRBJ2-3; the D gene is possibly TRBD2 (7 bases). Germline CDR1 reads SGHTA; CDR2 reads FQGTGA. The CDR3 is 18 amino acids. The CDR3: CASSLGGGSDPSTDTQYF. The CDR3 DNA follows: TGTGCCAGCAGCTTAGGGGGCGGGAGCGATCCTAGCACAGATACCCAGTATTTT.

Of note for this clonotype: At one end, the junction sequence differs from germline, possibly due to a read error. V usage is TRBV4-1 and J usage is TRBJ2-2, with D possibly TRBD1 on 5 matching bases. The CDR3 is 14 amino acids. Germline V lookup: CDR1 MGHRA, CDR2 YSYEKL. CDR3 protein: CASRRTGSTGELFF. The CDR3 DNA reads as TGTGCCAGCAGGCGAACAGGTTCGACCGGGGAGCTGTTTTTT.

This chain links TRBV5-6 with TRBJ2-7; 10 nucleotides line up with TRBD2. The length of the CDR3 is 12 residues. CDR1 is SGHDT, CDR2 YYEEEE, per germline. J gave up 6 bases and V 6 bases, and 3 bases lay outside the gene matches. The CDR3 spells CASKRGGFEQYF. The CDR3 DNA follows: TGTGCCAGCAAGCGGGGGGGCTTCGAGCAGTACTTC.

The chain employs TRBV7-2 and TRBJ1-2, with a weak D call TRBD1 (5 bases). CDR3 size: 18 residues. Germline V lookup: CDR1 SGHTA, CDR2 FQGNSA. Trimming stripped 1 base from V and 4 bases from J, with 22 bases between. DNA for the CDR3: TGTGCCAGCAGCTTAGAAGGGGTGGGCAGTCTTTCCTTCTATGGCTACACCTTC. Amino acids: CASSLEGVGSLSFYGYTF.

This sequence joins TRBV15 and TRBJ1-2, with D unclear. Trimming stripped 0 bases from V and 4 bases from J, with 9 bases between. The germline gives CDR1 LNHNV, CDR2 YYDKDF (reference sequence). This CDR3 is built from 14 residues. DNA of the CDR3: TGTGCCACCAGCAGAGACGGGCAGATCTATGGCTACACCTTC. The encoded protein is CATSRDGQIYGYTF.

This clonotype has ten or more counts. This sequence joins TRBV12-5 and TRBJ2-7; 10 bases line up with TRBD1. This CDR3 region has 12 residues. Trimming at V came to 1 base and at J to 11 bases, leaving 2 bases not matched to a gene. Germline V gives CDR1 LGHNT, CDR2 FRNRAP. CDR3 region: CASGLDGTGEYF. Here the CDR3 DNA reads TGTGCTAGTGGTTTGGACGGGACAGGGGAGTACTTC.